The 18 T cell receptor beta chains below were found in one sample sequenced in a study of blood T cell repertoires in COVID-19. The data were produced by immunoSEQ multiplex PCR, yet TCRdb's version contains in-frame clones alone and is incomplete. The table records some 530,000 clones, less than 90% of them present only once. The source material was PBMCs or T cells enriched from blood (not recorded which). These receptors were taken from an older woman who had recovered from COVID-19.

The chain joins TRBV7-6 to TRBJ1-1; 12 nucleotides line up with TRBD1. Germline CDR1 and CDR2: SGHVS and FNYEAQ. V was pared by 7 bases and J by 4 bases, with 16 bases of the junction left unmatched. The CDR3 spans 18 residues. The CDR3: CASNSHTGTGGFGTEAFF. CDR3 bases: TGTGCCAGCAACTCACACACCGGGACAGGGGGCTTTGGCACTGAAGCTTTCTTT.

In this sample, this clone turned up once. The chain combines TRBV4-1 with TRBJ1-4; 9 bases map to TRBD1. CDR3 size: 14 residues. Losses at the gene ends were 5 bases for V and 8 bases for J; bases not matched to a gene: 6. Germline CDR1 is MGHRA and CDR2 is YSYEKL. The CDR3 bases are TGCGCCAGCAGCATCCGACAGGGGGAGGAAAAACTGTTTTTT. Translated: CASSIRQGEEKLFF.

This chain joins TRBV2 and TRBJ1-6, with D uncertain. Germline CDR1 and CDR2: SNHLY and FYNNEI. The V and J ends lost 7 bases and 0 bases respectively, with 13 bases between them. The CDR3 is made up of 16 amino acids. The CDR3 region has the DNA TGTGCCAGCATGAGCCGCCTGTTCTCCTATAATTCACCCCTCCACTTT. Protein sequence: CASMSRLFSYNSPLHF. Complete variable domain (other parts from reference TRBV2 and TRBJ1-6): EPEVTQTPSHQVTQMGQEVILRCVPISNHLYFYWYRQILGQKVEFLVSFYNNEISEKSEIFDDQFSVERPDGSNFTLKIRSTKLEDSAMYFCASMSRLFSYNSPLHFGNGTRLTVT.

The DNA of the CDR3 is TGTGCCAGCAGCTTAAGGTCAGGGATGAACACTGAAGCTTTCTTT. Residues: CASSLRSGMNTEAFF. The V and J genes are TRBV7-9 and TRBJ1-1, with D perhaps TRBD1 (5 bases). Germline V gene sequence: CDR1 SEHNR, CDR2 FQNEAQ (reference sequence). Trimming took off 2 bases at V and 0 bases at J, with 10 bases between the two ends. CDR3 length: 15 residues.

This chain links TRBV24-1 with TRBJ2-2; perhaps TRBD1 as D (6 bases). CDR3 size: 14 residues. V lost 5 bases and J 6 bases, leaving 12 bases between the germline ends. Germline CDR1 KGHDR, CDR2 SFDVKD. CDR3 amino acids: CATSVFSGAGELFF. The CDR3 nucleotides are TGTGCCACCAGTGTCTTCTCAGGGGCCGGGGAGCTGTTTTTT.

The V gene is TRBV18, the J gene TRBJ2-5, with 8 bases lining up with TRBD1. CDR1 is KGHSH, CDR2 LQKENI, per germline. The CDR3 has 15 amino acids. V was clipped by 2 bases and J by 4 bases; unmatched bases: 6. The CDR3: CASSPTGGIRETQYF. The CDR3 DNA follows: TGTGCCAGCTCACCAACAGGGGGGATCAGAGAGACCCAGTACTTC.

The chain uses TRBV6-4 and TRBJ2-3; 8 bases match TRBD1. V dropped 4 bases and J dropped 3; count of bases not matched to a gene: 6. CDR1 is MRHNA, CDR2 SNTAGT, per germline. The CDR3 consists of 15 residues. The CDR3 DNA reads TGTGCCAGCAGTGCCCAGGGGGCTAAGACAGATACGCAGTATTTT. Translating gives CASSAQGAKTDTQYF.

This clone has a single count. The rearrangement joins TRBV3-1 (or the pseudogene TRBV3-2) to TRBJ2-5, with 7 bases that match TRBD1. V dropped 2 bases and J dropped 5; count of bases not matched to a gene: 8. From germline, CDR1 is LGHDT and CDR2 YNNKEL (reference sequence). CDR3 length: 15 amino acids. CDR3 sequence reads: CASSQPGTVGETQYF. The CDR3 DNA reads as TGTGCCAGCAGCCAACCCGGGACAGTGGGGGAGACCCAGTACTTC.

This chain links TRBV9 with TRBJ1-1; D gene unclear. The CDR3 extends over 14 amino acids. Germline V gene sequence: CDR1 SGDLS, CDR2 YYNGEE. V was cut by 7 bases and J by 1 base, with 14 bases left in between. In DNA form, the CDR3 reads TGTGCCAGCCCCGTTACGCCAGGGAACACTGAAGCTTTCTTT. It specifies CASPVTPGNTEAFF.

The chain joins TRBV5-1 to TRBJ1-1, with D perhaps matching TRBD1 (5 bases). Germline V lookup: CDR1 SGHRS, CDR2 YFSETQ. The CDR3 sequence is 15 residues long. V dropped 4 bases and J dropped 0 bases, with 13 bases sitting between them. CDR3 bases: TGCGCCAGCAGCAATCGTGGGGGGATGAACACTGAAGCTTTCTTT. It specifies CASSNRGGMNTEAFF.

The CDR3: CASRSGGAGATYEQYF. In nucleotides, the CDR3 is TGTGCCAGCAGATCGGGAGGGGCGGGGGCCACCTACGAGCAGTACTTC. The chain employs TRBV4-2 and TRBJ2-7; 8 positions match TRBD2. This CDR3 is 16 amino acids long. Trimming at V came to 6 bases and at J to 2 bases, leaving 12 bases not matched to a gene. Germline CDR1 and CDR2: LGHNA and YNFKEQ.

The chain is built from TRBV18 and TRBJ2-4; D possibly corresponds to TRBD1 (6 bases). Trimming stripped 0 bases from V and 0 bases from J, with 15 bases between. The length of the CDR3 is 18 residues. Germline loops: CDR1 KGHSH, CDR2 LQKENI. CDR3 sequence reads: CASSPPIGQSVAKNIQYF. The CDR3 nucleotides read TGTGCCAGCTCACCACCGATAGGACAGAGTGTAGCCAAAAACATTCAGTACTTC.

Points on this clone: Other DNA sequences within the sample encode an identical CDR3. The rearrangement uses TRBV19 and TRBJ1-1; unclear D gene. There are 12 residues in the CDR3. The V gene's germline CDR1 is LNHDA and CDR2 SQIVND (reference sequence). The V gene lost 3 bases and the J gene lost 5 bases, with 7 bases spanning the gap. The CDR3 sequence is CASSIPGTEAFF. The DNA of the CDR3 is TGTGCCAGTAGTATTCCGGGAACTGAAGCTTTCTTT. The full variable domain, in which reference TRBV19 and TRBJ1-1 provide the parts outside the CDR3, is DGGITQSPKYLFRKEGQNVTLSCEQNLNHDAMYWYRQDPGQGLRLIYYSQIVNDFQKGDIAEGYSVSREKKESFPLTVTSAQKNPTAFYLCASSIPGTEAFFGQGTRLTVV.

The V gene is TRBV7-8, the J gene TRBJ2-1, with 7 nucleotides matching TRBD2. V dropped 1 base and J dropped 2; count of bases not matched to a gene: 5. The CDR3 is 16 amino acids. Germline V gene data show CDR1 as SGHVS and CDR2 as FQNEAQ. Written as DNA, the CDR3 is TGTGCCAGCAGCTTAGTTGGGGGGGGAGCCTACAATGAGCAGTTCTTC. Amino acid sequence: CASSLVGGGAYNEQFF.

This clone occurred a few times. The rearrangement uses TRBV10-1 and TRBJ2-2, with D perhaps matching TRBD1 (5 bases). V was pared by 0 bases and J by 4 bases, with 12 bases between. Looked up from germline, CDR1 is WNHNN and CDR2 is SYGVQD (reference sequence). The CDR3 totals 16 residues. The CDR3 spells CASSESTWGGTGELFF. CDR3 nucleotides: TGCGCCAGCAGTGAGTCGACTTGGGGCGGCACCGGGGAGCTGTTTTTT.

The chain couples TRBV10-3 to TRBJ1-2; 7 bases line up with TRBD1. V dropped 3 bases and J dropped 4; count of bases not matched to a gene: 14. CDR1 ENHRY and CDR2 SYGVKD come from the germline V gene. The CDR3 covers 17 residues. In DNA, the CDR3 is TGTGCCATCAGTGAAATGGGTTCAGGGGGAGGTACCTATGGCTACACCTTC. Amino acids: CAISEMGSGGGTYGYTF.

The V call is TRBV4-1, the J call TRBJ1-2; D is unclear. CDR1 is MGHRA and CDR2 is YSYEKL in the germline V gene. Trimming removed 1 base from V and 6 bases from J, with 9 bases in between. The CDR3 is 13 residues long. CDR3 sequence: CASSQVGSDGYTF. Here the CDR3 DNA reads TGCGCCAGCAGCCAAGTGGGTAGCGATGGCTACACCTTC.

V and J are TRBV5-1 and TRBJ2-1, with D tentatively TRBD2 (6 bases). This CDR3 is built from 16 residues. Germline loops: CDR1 SGHRS, CDR2 YFSETQ. Trimming cost V 2 bases and J 4 bases, with 16 bases left between them. CDR3 protein: CASSFSPVEGYNEQFF. CDR3 sequence (DNA): TGCGCCAGCAGCTTCTCTCCCGTGGAGGGGTACAATGAGCAGTTCTTC.